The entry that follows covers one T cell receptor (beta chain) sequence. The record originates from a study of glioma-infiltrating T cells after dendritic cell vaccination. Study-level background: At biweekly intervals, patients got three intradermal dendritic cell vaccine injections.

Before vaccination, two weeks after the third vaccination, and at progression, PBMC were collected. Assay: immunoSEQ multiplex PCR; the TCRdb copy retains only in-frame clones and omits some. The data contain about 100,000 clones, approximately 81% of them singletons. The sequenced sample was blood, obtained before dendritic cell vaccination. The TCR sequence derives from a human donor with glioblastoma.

In DNA form, the CDR3 reads TGCGCCAGCAGCTTGGACAGGGGGCCCTACGAGCAGTACTTC. Its translation is CASSLDRGPYEQYF. The chain combines TRBV5-1 with TRBJ2-7, with 9 positions matching TRBD1. The CDR3 covers 14 residues. Germline lookup yields CDR1 SGHRS and CDR2 YFSETQ. With V trimmed by 0 bases and J by 2 bases, 0 bases remained unmatched.